This T cell receptor (beta chain) was sequenced during a study of blood T cells in healthy people across ages. The wider study: Per every two T cells, about one barcoded beta molecule was captured by template switching. General study results and limits: Per million T cells, the diversity of TCR beta decreased roughly linearly as age advanced. The unsorted PBMCs prevented any conclusive comparison of naive versus antigen-experienced cells.

PBMCs, at least 7 million per sample, were isolated. This clonotype occurred a few times. The antigen is unknown. Trimming took off 0 bases at V and 6 bases at J, with 9 bases between the two ends. CDR3 length equals 14 residues. In germline, CDR1 is LGHDT, CDR2 YNNKEL (reference sequence). Next came a second PCR, run for about 6 to 12 cycles, which used a sample-barcoded 5' primer along with a J-beta primer mix. One entry per CDR3 protein results from TCRdb running MiXCR on the 5' RACE reads. This table has 980,000 or so distinct CDR3 sequences, roughly 48% appearing once. The chain is built from TRBV3-1 and TRBJ2-1; perhaps TRBD2 as D (6 bases). The TCR originated in a man aged 25-40 years in good health. Sequencing was performed on blood. The DNA for the CDR3 is TGTGCCAGCAGCCAAGAAACTAGCAGCAATGAGCAGTTCTTC. It is translated as CASSQETSSNEQFF.